This T cell receptor (beta chain) was sequenced in a study of technical replicates of blood from several donors (dated by TCRdb to about 2017). The library was obtained by the immunoSEQ multiplex PCR assay. TCRdb provides this immuneACCESS table in a form limited to in-frame rearrangements. Some clones are lacking; in checked studies, under half of them reflect an unresolved V gene, and why the rest are absent is not known. The sample contains 80,000 to 100,000 clones, around 96% of them found a single time. Less than 0.45% of the sample lies in the top ten. As concerns this clone: Its antigen remains unidentified. No much larger clonotype is one base removed from it; base qualities were not supplied.

The CDR3 goes from the cysteine to the phenylalanine over 14 residues. Only CDR3 DNA remains: 42 bases, in frame from the first base. The germline V gene (reference sequence) specifies MNHEY as CDR1 and SMNVEV as CDR2. Between the V and J ends, shortened by 3 bases and 0 bases respectively, the junction contains 9 bases. Sequencing input: T cells isolated from PBMCs. The chain was built from TRBV27 and TRBJ2-7; too little of a D gene remains to name it. This TCR was recovered from a human donor in good health. The CDR3 sequence is CASSLAGYSYEQYF. The base sequence is TGTGCCAGCAGTTTGGCAGGCTACTCCTACGAGCAGTACTTC.